This T cell receptor beta chain is from a study of metastatic and nonmetastatic thyroid tumors. The wider study: Repertoires from blood and tumor or nodule tissue of malignant and benign thyroid patients were compared. The study's findings and limits: According to reports, the diversity of TCR beta was significantly higher in malignant thyroid tumors than in benign nodules, and this held in both blood and tumor samples.

Thyroid surgery was preceded by no treatment in any patient. V lost 5 bases and J lost 7, with 13 bases in between. The CDR3 spans 13 residues. Germline assignment: CDR1 PRHDT and CDR2 FYEKMQ (reference sequence). Turning to this clone: What it recognizes is unknown.

Original processing methods: Clinicopathological groups supplied CDR3 differences that were used to build a distant-metastasis classifier for papillary thyroid cancer. Via MiXCR, TCRdb re-called the PCR reads. These V and J calls are TCRdb output, not the study's own analysis. Of over 50,000 clones listed, roughly 30% are singletons. Sequencing was done on a sample of blood. This sequence was found in a female donor with papillary thyroid cancer or a benign thyroid nodule (not recorded which). Some clones in this sample may be carry-over from other donors' samples. The chain is built from TRBV13 and TRBJ2-3; D is perhaps TRBD2 (6 bases). The CDR3 region is CASSPGGGNTQYF. In DNA, the CDR3 is TGTGCCAGCAGCCCCGGTGGGGGGAATACGCAGTATTTT.